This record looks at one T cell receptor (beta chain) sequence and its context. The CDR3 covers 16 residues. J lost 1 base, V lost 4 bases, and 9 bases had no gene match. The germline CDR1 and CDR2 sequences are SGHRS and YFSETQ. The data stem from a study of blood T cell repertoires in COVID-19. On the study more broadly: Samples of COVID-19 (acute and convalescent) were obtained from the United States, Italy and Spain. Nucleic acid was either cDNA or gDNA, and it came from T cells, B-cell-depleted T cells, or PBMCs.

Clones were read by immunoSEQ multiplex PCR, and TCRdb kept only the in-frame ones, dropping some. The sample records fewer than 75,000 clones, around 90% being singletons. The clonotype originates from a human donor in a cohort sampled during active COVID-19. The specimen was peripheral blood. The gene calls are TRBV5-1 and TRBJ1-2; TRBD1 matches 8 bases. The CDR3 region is CASSPTQGANNYGYTF. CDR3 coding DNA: TGCGCCAGCAGCCCCACCCAGGGGGCTAATAACTATGGCTACACCTTC.